The present T cell receptor beta chain was sequenced within a study of blood T cell repertoires in COVID-19. V dropped 4 bases and J dropped 4; count of bases not matched to a gene: 18. Germline values: CDR1 SGDLS, CDR2 YYNGEE. CDR3 length: 20 residues. TCRdb keeps only in-frame clones here, not all; method: immunoSEQ multiplex PCR. The table has some 400,000 clones, roughly 86% seen once. Input material: PBMCs or T cells enriched from blood (not recorded which). V gene TRBV9 combines with J gene TRBJ2-2; 11 bases fit TRBD2. The TCR originated in a young man who had recovered from COVID-19. This chain's CDR3 is CASSPGRLAGLQVATGELFF. The CDR3 DNA is TGTGCCAGCAGCCCCGGGAGACTAGCGGGGCTCCAAGTAGCCACCGGGGAGCTGTTTTTT.